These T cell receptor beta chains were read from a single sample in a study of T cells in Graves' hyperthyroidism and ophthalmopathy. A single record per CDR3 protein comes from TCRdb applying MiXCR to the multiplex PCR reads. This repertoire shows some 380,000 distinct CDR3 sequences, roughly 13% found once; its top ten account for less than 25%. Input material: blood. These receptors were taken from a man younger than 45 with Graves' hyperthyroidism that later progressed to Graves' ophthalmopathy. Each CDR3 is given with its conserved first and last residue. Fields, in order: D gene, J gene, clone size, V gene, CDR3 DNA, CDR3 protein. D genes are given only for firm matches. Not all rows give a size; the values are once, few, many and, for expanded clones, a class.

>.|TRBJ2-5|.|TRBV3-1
TGTGCCAGCAGCCATACGCTGGACCAAGAGACCCAGTACTTC
CASSHTLDQETQYF
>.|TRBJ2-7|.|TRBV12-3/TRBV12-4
TGTGCCAGCAGCCACGGACAGACCTACGAGCAGTACTTC
CASSHGQTYEQYF
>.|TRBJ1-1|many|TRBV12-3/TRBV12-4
TGTGCCAGCAGTTTATCGGGGGCTGGGACTGAAGCTTTCTTT
CASSLSGAGTEAFF
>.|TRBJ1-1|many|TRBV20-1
TGCAGTGCTAGACCGTATGGGGGGGTAGGGGACACTGAAGCTTTCTTT
CSARPYGGVGDTEAFF
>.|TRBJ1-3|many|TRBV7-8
TGTGCCAGCAGCTTAAAAGTTGTGGCAGGCCGCTCTGGAAACACCATATATTTT
CASSLKVVAGRSGNTIYF
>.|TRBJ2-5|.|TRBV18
TGTGCCAGCTCACCAGGTACACACCTCCAAGAGACCCAGTACTTC
CASSPGTHLQETQYF
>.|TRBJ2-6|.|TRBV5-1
TGCGCCAGCAGCTTTGACGTCCAGGGTTCTGGGGCCAACGTCCTGACTTTC
CASSFDVQGSGANVLTF
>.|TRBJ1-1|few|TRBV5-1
TGCGCCAGCAGCTTGGTGGGACCACTAACTGAAGCTTTCTTT
CASSLVGPLTEAFF
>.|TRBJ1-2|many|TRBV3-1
TGTGCCAGCAGCCAAACTTGGGACACTAACTATGGCTACACCTTC
CASSQTWDTNYGYTF
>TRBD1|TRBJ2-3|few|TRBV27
TGTGCCAGCAGTTTATCGCCCCGACAGGGAATGGATACGCAGTATTTT
CASSLSPRQGMDTQYF
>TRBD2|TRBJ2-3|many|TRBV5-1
TGCGCCAGTGGGACTAGCCCAAACACAGATACGCAGTATTTT
CASGTSPNTDTQYF
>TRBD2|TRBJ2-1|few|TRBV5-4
TGTGCCAGCAGCTTGGGCCAGCGGGGGGGCCGTGAGCAGTTCTTC
CASSLGQRGGREQFF
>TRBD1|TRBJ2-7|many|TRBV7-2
TGTGCCAGCAGCTTAGCCCCACGTAGCACAGGGGGCTCCCACGAGCAGTACTTC
CASSLAPRSTGGSHEQYF
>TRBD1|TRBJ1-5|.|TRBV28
TGTGCCAGCTGCACGGGGACAGCGAATCAGCCCCAGCATTTT
CASCTGTANQPQHF
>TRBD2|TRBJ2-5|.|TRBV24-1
TGTGCCACCAGTACCCCAGGCGGGGGGTATACTAAAGAGACCCAGTACTTC
CATSTPGGGYTKETQYF
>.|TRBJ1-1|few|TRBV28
TGTGCCAGCAAATTGGGCGACAGGATTAACACTGAAGCTTTCTTT
CASKLGDRINTEAFF
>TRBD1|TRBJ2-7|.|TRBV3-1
TGTGCCAGTCGACACACGGGACAGGGATACGAGCAGTACTTC
CASRHTGQGYEQYF
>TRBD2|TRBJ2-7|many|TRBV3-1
TGTGCCAGCAGCCAAGGTGATAGCGGGGGCCTCTCCGAGCAGTACTTC
CASSQGDSGGLSEQYF
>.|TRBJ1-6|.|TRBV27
TGTGCCAGCAGTGGGGGGGGGTATAATTCACCCCTCCACTTT
CASSGGGYNSPLHF
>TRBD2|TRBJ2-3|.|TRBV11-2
TGTGCCAGCAGCCCGTCTAGCGGGGGGGCCTGGGATACGCAGTATTTT
CASSPSSGGAWDTQYF
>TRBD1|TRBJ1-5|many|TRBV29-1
TGCAGCGTTGTACAGGGGTTAAATCAGCCCCAGCATTTT
CSVVQGLNQPQHF
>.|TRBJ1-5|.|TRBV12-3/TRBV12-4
TGTGCCAGCAGCCGGACAAGCCATCAGCCCCAGCATTTT
CASSRTSHQPQHF
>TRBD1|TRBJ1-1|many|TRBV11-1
TGTGCCAGCGCGGGGGACAGCTTGTCTGAAGCTTTCTTT
CASAGDSLSEAFF
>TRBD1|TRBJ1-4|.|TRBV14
TGTGCCAGCAGCCAAGGTCCCAGGGGGCGCCTGGATGAAAAACTGTTTTTT
CASSQGPRGRLDEKLFF
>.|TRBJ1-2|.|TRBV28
TGTGCCAGCAGTTTTAGGGGAGTCGGCTATGGCTACACCTTC
CASSFRGVGYGYTF
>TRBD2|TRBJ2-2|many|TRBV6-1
TGTGCCAGCAAAAGGACTAGCGGAGGGACCGGGGAGCTGTTTTTT
CASKRTSGGTGELFF
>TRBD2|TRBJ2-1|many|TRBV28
TGTGCCAGCAGTTTAGCGGGACTAGCGGGGGGTAACAATGAGCAGTTCTTC
CASSLAGLAGGNNEQFF
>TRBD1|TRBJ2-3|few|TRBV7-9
TGTGCCCCTGTCGGGGACAGGGGGCGGGATACGCAGTATTTT
CAPVGDRGRDTQYF
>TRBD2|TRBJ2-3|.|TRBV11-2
TGTGCCAGCAGCTTAGTTACTAGCGGGGGGGCGTGGACGCAGTATTTT
CASSLVTSGGAWTQYF
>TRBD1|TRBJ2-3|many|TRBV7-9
TGTGCCAGCAGCTTAAATGGACAGGGAATAGATACGCAGTATTTT
CASSLNGQGIDTQYF
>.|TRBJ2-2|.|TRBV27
TGTGCCAGCAGTTTATACCCCCAAGGAGTAACCGGGGAGCTGTTTTTT
CASSLYPQGVTGELFF
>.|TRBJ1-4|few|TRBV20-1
TGCAGTGCTAGAGAGAGGGGAACTAATGAAAAACTGTTTTTT
CSARERGTNEKLFF
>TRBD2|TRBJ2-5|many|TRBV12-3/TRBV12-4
TGTGCCAGCAGCCCTCTAGCGGGGTCAAGGGAGACCCAGTACTTC
CASSPLAGSRETQYF
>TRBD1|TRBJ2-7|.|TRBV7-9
TGTGCCAGCAACCTGGGGACAGGGAGGGGTTACGAGCAGTACTTC
CASNLGTGRGYEQYF
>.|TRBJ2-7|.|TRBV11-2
TGTGCCAGCAGCCCCACAGGAGAGCAGGAGTACTTC
CASSPTGEQEYF
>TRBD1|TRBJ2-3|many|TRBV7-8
TGTGCCAGCAGCTTAAGGACAGGGGGCTGGGATACGCAGTATTTT
CASSLRTGGWDTQYF
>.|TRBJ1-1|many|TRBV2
TGTGCCAGCAGTGAAGCCGCATTGGGGCGGGCTTTCTTT
CASSEAALGRAFF
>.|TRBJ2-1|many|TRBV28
TGTGCCAGCACCCGGGACCTAGTAATGAGCGAGCAGTTCTTC
CASTRDLVMSEQFF
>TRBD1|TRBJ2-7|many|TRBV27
TGTGCCAGCAGTAAAGGACAGGGCTCCTACGAGCAGTACTTC
CASSKGQGSYEQYF
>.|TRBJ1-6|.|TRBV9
TGTGCCAGCAGCGTAGCCGGGGGTTCACCCCTCCACTTT
CASSVAGGSPLHF